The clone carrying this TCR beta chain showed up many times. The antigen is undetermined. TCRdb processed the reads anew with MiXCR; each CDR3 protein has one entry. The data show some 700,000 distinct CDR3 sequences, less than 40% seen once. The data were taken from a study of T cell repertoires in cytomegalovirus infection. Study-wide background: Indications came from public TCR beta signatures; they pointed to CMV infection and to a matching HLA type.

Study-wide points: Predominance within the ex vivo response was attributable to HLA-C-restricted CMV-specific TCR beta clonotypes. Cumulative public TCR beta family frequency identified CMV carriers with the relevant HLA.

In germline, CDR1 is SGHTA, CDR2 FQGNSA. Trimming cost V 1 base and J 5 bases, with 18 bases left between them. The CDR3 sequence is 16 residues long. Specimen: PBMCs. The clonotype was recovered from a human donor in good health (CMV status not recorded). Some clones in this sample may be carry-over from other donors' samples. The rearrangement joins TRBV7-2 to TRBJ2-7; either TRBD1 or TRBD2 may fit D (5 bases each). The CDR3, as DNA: TGTGCCAGCAGCTTAGTTGGGGGTCTTGGTGGCAACGAGCAGTACTTC. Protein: CASSLVGGLGGNEQYF.